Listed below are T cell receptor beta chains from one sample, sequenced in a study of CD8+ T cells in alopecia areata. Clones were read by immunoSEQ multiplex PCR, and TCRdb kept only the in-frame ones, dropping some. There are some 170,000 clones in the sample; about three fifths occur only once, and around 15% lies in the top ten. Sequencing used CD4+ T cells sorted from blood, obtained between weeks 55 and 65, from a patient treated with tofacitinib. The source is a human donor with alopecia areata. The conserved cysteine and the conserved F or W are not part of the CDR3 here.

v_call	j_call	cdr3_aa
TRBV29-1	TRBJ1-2	SVGLQGNYGYT
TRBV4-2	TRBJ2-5	ASSQDLGMAQETQY
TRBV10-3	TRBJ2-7	AIRIDRESEQY
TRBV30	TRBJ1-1	ASRGYTEAF
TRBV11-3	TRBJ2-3	ASSPGAQQGSSTDTQY
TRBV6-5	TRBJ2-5	ATLYGETQY
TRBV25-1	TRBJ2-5	ASSLMSETQY
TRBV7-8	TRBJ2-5	ASSWRLAGETQY
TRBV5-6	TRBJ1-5	ASSLFTSRGNQPQH
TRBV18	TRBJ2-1	ASSRGQGNEQF
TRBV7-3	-	ASSLKPGDTYEQY
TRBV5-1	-	ASSPGTTNEQY
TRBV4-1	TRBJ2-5	ASSQGFKETQY
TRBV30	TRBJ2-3	AWISATDTQY
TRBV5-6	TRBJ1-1	ASSLFSVDSEAF
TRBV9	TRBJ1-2	ASSVVGQGYGYT